The 13 T cell receptor beta chains below come from one sample, sequenced in a study of human T cells and chemical hapten exposure. Regarding time point: pre-sensitization, week 0. Treatment meaning: therapeutic diphenylcyclopropenone sensitization with weekly scalp DPC. TCRdb reanalysed the RACE reads using MiXCR and keeps one entry per CDR3 protein. The profile shows fewer than 70,000 distinct CDR3 sequences, around 7% of them singletons. Sample: whole blood, taken in connection with sensitization to the hapten diphenylcyclopropenone (DPC). The receptors here all came from a woman in her thirties with alopecia areata. Some clones in this sample may be carry-over from other donors' samples.

This clonotype was seen repeatedly, ten times or more. V usage is TRBV7-2 and J usage is TRBJ2-3; 8 bases fit TRBD2. The CDR3 has 18 residues. CDR1 SGHTA and CDR2 FQGNSA come from the germline V gene. Germline trimming cut 6 bases from V and 2 bases from J; bases unmatched to any gene: 16. The CDR3 bases are TGTGCCAGCAGTCAATCGGGGGCGGTAGCGGGGTACACAGATACGCAGTATTTT. It encodes CASSQSGAVAGYTDTQYF.

The rearrangement joins TRBV2 to TRBJ1-2; maybe TRBD1 (5 bases). The V end was cut by 4 bases, the J end by 2 bases, with 23 bases between. The CDR3 spans 18 residues. CDR1 and CDR2 (germline): SNHLY, FYNNEI. DNA for the CDR3: TGTGCCAGCAGTGGGGTGAGGGCAGGGCGTACCAGGAACTATGGCTACACCTTC. It codes for CASSGVRAGRTRNYGYTF.

This clonotype was found many times. V gene TRBV3-1 combines with J gene TRBJ2-3; 8 bases fit TRBD1. This CDR3 spans 14 amino acids. The trim removed 4 bases at V and 4 bases at J, leaving 4 bases unmatched. Germline CDR1 reads LGHDT; CDR2 reads YNNKEL (reference sequence). The chain's CDR3 is CASSRQGSPDTQYF. CDR3 sequence (DNA): TGTGCCAGCAGCCGACAGGGGAGTCCAGATACGCAGTATTTT.

This clonotype was counted ten times or more. The V call is TRBV12-3 or TRBV12-4, the J call TRBJ2-1; D perhaps matches TRBD1 (5 bases). This CDR3 is 13 amino acids long. V lost 6 bases to trimming and J lost 7 bases, with 13 bases between them. CDR3 nucleotide sequence: TGTGCCAGCAGCCAGGGTGGCAGGAATGAGCAGTTCTTC. Translating gives CASSQGGRNEQFF.

This clonotype was detected many times. The CDR3 here is CASSRGQAYEQYF. Written as DNA, the CDR3 is TGTGCCAGCAGCCGGGGACAGGCCTACGAGCAGTACTTC. The rearrangement joins TRBV12-3 or TRBV12-4 to TRBJ2-7; the match to TRBD1 covers 8 bases. V shed 6 bases and J 2 bases; nucleotides not matched to a gene: 3. The CDR3 totals 13 residues.

This clonotype was counted many times. CDR3 sequence: CSGRGTNTGELFF. The CDR3 coding sequence is TGCAGCGGGCGGGGGACGAACACCGGGGAGCTGTTTTTT. This rearrangement joins TRBV29-1 to TRBJ2-2, with 7 bases identical to TRBD2. The V and J ends lost 7 bases and 0 bases, in that order; junction bases with no gene match: 2. The CDR3 loop spans 13 amino acids. The germline gives CDR1 SQVTM, CDR2 ANQGSEA.

The V gene is TRBV29-1, the J gene TRBJ2-3; 7 bases line up with TRBD1. Trimming removed 6 bases from V and 3 bases from J; junction bases left unmatched: 9. The CDR3 is made up of 14 amino acids. CDR1 is SQVTM and CDR2 is ANQGSEA in the germline V gene. The CDR3 DNA follows: TGCAGCGTCGAACAGGGGATGTGGACAGATACGCAGTATTTT. It yields the protein CSVEQGMWTDTQYF.

This clonotype was seen only once. The chain is built from TRBV7-9 and TRBJ1-1; TRBD1 might be the D (5 bases). CDR1 and CDR2 from the germline V gene are SEHNR and FQNEAQ (reference sequence). CDR3 length: 16 amino acids. V was clipped by 2 bases and J by 1 base, with 14 bases between them. This CDR3 is CASSLFVGRENTEAFF. The CDR3 DNA is TGTGCCAGCAGCTTATTTGTAGGCAGGGAGAACACTGAAGCTTTCTTT. The variable domain in full, with the rest retrieved from reference TRBV7-9 and TRBJ1-1, is DTGVSQNPRHKITKRGQNVTFRCDPISEHNRLYWYRQTLGQGPEFLTYFQNEAQLEKSRLLSDRFSAERPKGSFSTLEIQRTEQGDSAMYLCASSLFVGRENTEAFFGQGTRLTVV.

This clonotype showed up many times. This sequence joins TRBV29-1 and TRBJ2-1; D perhaps matches TRBD2 (5 bases). CDR1 SQVTM and CDR2 ANQGSEA come from the germline V gene. The CDR3 is 15 residues long. The ends were cut back, 6 bases at V and 0 bases at J, with 15 bases in the middle. CDR3 region: CSVLLIASSYNEQFF. CDR3 DNA: TGCAGCGTCCTGCTTATAGCGAGCTCCTACAATGAGCAGTTCTTC.

This clonotype was counted ten times or more. The chain recombines TRBV27 with TRBJ2-3; perhaps D is TRBD1 or TRBD2 (5 bases each). In germline, CDR1 is MNHEY, CDR2 SMNVEV (reference sequence). V lost 8 bases and J lost 4, with 7 bases in between. This CDR3 contains 11 residues. This chain's CDR3 is CASEGPDTQYF. The CDR3 DNA reads TGTGCCAGCGAGGGACCAGATACGCAGTATTTT.

At least ten counts were recorded for this clonotype. This chain connects TRBV7-9 to TRBJ1-2; a weak D match, TRBD1 (6 bases). Germline assignment: CDR1 SEHNR and CDR2 FQNEAQ (reference sequence). V lost 3 bases, J lost 8 bases, and 22 bases lay in between. The CDR3 sequence is 16 residues long. CDR3 protein: CASSFDSIRGGGGYTF. Here the CDR3 DNA reads TGTGCCAGCAGCTTTGATTCGATCAGGGGAGGAGGAGGCTACACCTTC.

This clonotype was seen more than once but under ten times. This rearrangement joins TRBV6-5 to TRBJ1-6, with D maybe TRBD1 (5 bases). Trimming stripped 5 bases from V and 1 base from J, with 12 bases between. The CDR3 extends over 16 amino acids. Germline lookup yields CDR1 MNHEY and CDR2 SVGAGI. In DNA, the CDR3 is TGTGCCAGCAGTGGGGACTCCAGATCCTATAATTCACCCCTCCACTTT. It codes for CASSGDSRSYNSPLHF.

The chain links TRBV2 to TRBJ1-4, with D unresolved. V gave up 2 bases and J gave up 0 bases, with 10 bases separating them. Germline V CDR1 and CDR2: SNHLY, FYNNEI. The CDR3 has 16 amino acids. The CDR3 DNA is TGTGCCAGCAGTGAAAGGGTTGTTGCAACTAATGAAAAACTGTTTTTT. Protein sequence: CASSERVVATNEKLFF.